The 3 T cell receptor beta chains in this list originate from one sample, sequenced in a study of response to subunit inactivated influenza vaccine. TCRdb used MiXCR to reprocess the RT-PCR reads, holding one entry per CDR3 protein. Of hundreds of thousands of distinct CDR3 sequences listed, 6.5% to 8% are singletons. This specimen consisted of PBMCs from blood, obtained around 2 years after vaccination. The receptor source for this set is a man aged 50 to 69 who received an inactivated influenza vaccine.

A few counts support this clonotype. The genes are TRBV20-1 and TRBJ2-7; 9 bases align to TRBD2. J gave up 7 bases and V 6 bases, and 16 bases lay outside the gene matches. The CDR3 totals 15 residues. Germline V gives CDR1 DFQATT, CDR2 SNEGSKA (reference sequence). In DNA form, the CDR3 reads TGCAGTGCGCCAGAGGATGCGGGAGGGTCTGGGGAGCAGTACTTC. It codes for CSAPEDAGGSGEQYF.

There are a few counts of this clonotype. The rearrangement uses TRBV20-1 and TRBJ1-5; TRBD1 aligns across 7 bases. The CDR3 sequence is 14 residues long. V trimming: 3 bases; J trimming: 2 bases; junction bases outside the gene matches: 4. Looked up from germline, CDR1 is DFQATT and CDR2 is SNEGSKA (reference sequence). CDR3 DNA: TGCAGTGCTAGTCCAGGGGGTGGCAATCAGCCCCAGCATTTT. Its translation is CSASPGGGNQPQHF.

This clonotype was seen more than once but under ten times. V is TRBV30 and J is TRBJ2-6, with D unresolved. Germline V gives CDR1 GTSNPN, CDR2 SVGIG (reference sequence). The V end lost 2 bases, the J end lost 1 base, and 3 bases lay between the germline ends. The CDR3 covers 13 residues. The CDR3 is CAWSLSGANVLTF. DNA for the CDR3: TGTGCCTGGAGTCTTTCTGGGGCCAACGTCCTGACTTTC.